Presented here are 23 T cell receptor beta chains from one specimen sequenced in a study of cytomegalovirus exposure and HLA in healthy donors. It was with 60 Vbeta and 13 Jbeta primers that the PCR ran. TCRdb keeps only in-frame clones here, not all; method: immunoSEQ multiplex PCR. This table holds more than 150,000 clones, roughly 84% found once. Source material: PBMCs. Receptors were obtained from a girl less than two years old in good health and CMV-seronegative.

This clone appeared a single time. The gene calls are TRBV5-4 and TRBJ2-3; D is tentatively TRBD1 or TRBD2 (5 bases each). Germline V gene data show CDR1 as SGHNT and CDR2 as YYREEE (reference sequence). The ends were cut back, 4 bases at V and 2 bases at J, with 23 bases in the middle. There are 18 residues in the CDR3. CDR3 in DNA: TGTGCCAGCAGCCTGGGGCTCGTTAGCGCCATCCACACAGATACGCAGTATTTT. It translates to CASSLGLVSAIHTDTQYF.

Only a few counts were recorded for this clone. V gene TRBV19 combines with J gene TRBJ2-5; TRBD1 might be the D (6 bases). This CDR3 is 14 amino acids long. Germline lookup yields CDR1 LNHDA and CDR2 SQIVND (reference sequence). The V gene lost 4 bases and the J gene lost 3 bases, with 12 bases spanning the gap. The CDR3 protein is CASSTLQGKETQYF. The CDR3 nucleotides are TGTGCCAGTAGTACACTGCAGGGGAAAGAGACCCAGTACTTC.

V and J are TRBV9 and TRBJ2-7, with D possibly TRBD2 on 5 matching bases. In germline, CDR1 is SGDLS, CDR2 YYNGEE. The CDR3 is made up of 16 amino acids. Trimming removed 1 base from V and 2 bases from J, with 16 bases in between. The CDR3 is CASSVSLVATTYEQYF. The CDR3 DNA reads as TGTGCCAGCAGCGTATCCTTGGTAGCGACAACCTACGAGCAGTACTTC. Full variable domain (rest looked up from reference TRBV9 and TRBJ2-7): DSGVTQTPKHLITATGQRVTLRCSPRSGDLSVYWYQQSLDQGLQFLIQYYNGEERAKGNILERFSAQQFPDLHSELNLSSLELGDSALYFCASSVSLVATTYEQYFGPGTRLTVT.

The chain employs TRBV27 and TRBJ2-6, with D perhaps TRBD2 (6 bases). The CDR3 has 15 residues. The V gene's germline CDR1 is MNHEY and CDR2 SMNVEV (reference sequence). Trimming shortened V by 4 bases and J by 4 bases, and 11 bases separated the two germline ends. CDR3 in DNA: TGTGCCAGCAGTTCGGGGGTCCCCGGGGCCAACGTCCTGACTTTC. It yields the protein CASSSGVPGANVLTF.

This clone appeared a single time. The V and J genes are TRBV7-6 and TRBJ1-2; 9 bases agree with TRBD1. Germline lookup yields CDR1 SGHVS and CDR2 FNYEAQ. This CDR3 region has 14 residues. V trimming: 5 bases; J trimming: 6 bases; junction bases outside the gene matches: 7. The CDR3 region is CASSDTGTGNGYTF. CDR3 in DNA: TGTGCCAGCAGCGATACCGGGACAGGGAATGGCTACACCTTC.

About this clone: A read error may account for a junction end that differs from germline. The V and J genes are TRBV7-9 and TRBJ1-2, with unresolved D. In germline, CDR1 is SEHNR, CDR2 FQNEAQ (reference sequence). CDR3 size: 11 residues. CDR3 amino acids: CSSSLADGYTF. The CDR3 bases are TGTTCCAGCAGCTTGGCGGATGGCTACACCTTC.

CDR3 in amino acids: CAWSLQGAYEQYF. CDR3 nucleotides: TGTGCCTGGAGTCTACAGGGGGCCTACGAGCAGTACTTC. This chain connects TRBV30 to TRBJ2-7; the match to TRBD1 covers 8 bases. CDR3 length: 13 residues. Trimming removed 2 bases from V and 2 bases from J; junction bases left unmatched: 2. The germline CDR1 and CDR2 sequences are GTSNPN and SVGIG (reference sequence). The full variable domain, in which reference TRBV30 and TRBJ2-7 provide the parts outside the CDR3, is SQTIHQWPATLVQPVGSPLSLECTVEGTSNPNLYWYRQAAGRGLQLLFYSVGIGQISSEVPQNLSASRPQDRQFILSSKKLLLSDSGFYLCAWSLQGAYEQYFGPGTRLTVT.

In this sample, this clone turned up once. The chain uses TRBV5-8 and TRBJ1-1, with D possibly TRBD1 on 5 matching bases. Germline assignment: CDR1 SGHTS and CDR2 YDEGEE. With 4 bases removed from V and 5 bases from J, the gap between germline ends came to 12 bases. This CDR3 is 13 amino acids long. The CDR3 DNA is TGTGCCAGCAGCCAGCGGGGGTATACTGAAGCTTTCTTT. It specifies CASSQRGYTEAFF. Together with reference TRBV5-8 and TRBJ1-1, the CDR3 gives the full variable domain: EAGVTQSPTHLIKTRGQQATLRCSPISGHTSVYWYQQALGLGLQFLLWYDEGEERNRGNFPPRFSGRQFPNYSSELNVNALELEDSALYLCASSQRGYTEAFFGQGTRLTVV.

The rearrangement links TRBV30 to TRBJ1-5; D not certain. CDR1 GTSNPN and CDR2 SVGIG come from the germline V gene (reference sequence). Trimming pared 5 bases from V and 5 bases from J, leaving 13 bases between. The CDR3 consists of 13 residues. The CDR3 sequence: CAWAGKGYQPQHF. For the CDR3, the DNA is TGTGCCTGGGCCGGGAAGGGCTATCAGCCCCAGCATTTT.

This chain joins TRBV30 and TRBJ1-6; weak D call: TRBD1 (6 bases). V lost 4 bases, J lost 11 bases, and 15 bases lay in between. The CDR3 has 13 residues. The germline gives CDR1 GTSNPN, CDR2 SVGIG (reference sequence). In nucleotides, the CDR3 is TGTGCCTGGAACCAGCAGGGGCGGGCACCCCTCCACTTT. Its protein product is CAWNQQGRAPLHF.

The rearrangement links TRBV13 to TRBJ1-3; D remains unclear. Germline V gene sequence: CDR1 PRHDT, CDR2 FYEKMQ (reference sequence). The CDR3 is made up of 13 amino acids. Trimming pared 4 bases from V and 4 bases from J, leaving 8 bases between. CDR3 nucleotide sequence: TGTGCCAGCAGCTCCGGACTCGGAAACACCATATATTTT. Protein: CASSSGLGNTIYF. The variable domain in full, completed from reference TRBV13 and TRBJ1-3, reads AAGVIQSPRHLIKEKRETATLKCYPIPRHDTVYWYQQGPGQDPQFLISFYEKMQSDKGSIPDRFSAQQFSDYHSELNMSSLELGDSALYFCASSSGLGNTIYFGEGSWLTVV.

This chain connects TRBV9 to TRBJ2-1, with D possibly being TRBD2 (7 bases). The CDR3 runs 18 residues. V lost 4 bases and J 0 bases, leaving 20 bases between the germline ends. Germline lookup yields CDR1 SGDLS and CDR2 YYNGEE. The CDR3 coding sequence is TGTGCCAGCAGCCCGGGGGGCCCTCGAGCGCTCTCCTACAATGAGCAGTTCTTC. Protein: CASSPGGPRALSYNEQFF.

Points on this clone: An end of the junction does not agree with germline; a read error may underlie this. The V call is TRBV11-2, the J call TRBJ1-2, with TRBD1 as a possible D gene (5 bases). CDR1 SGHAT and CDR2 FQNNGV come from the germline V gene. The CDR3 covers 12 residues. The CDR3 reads CASSLGQGGVSF. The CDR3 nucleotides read TGTGCCAGCAGCTTAGGGCAGGGTGGCGTGTCATTC.

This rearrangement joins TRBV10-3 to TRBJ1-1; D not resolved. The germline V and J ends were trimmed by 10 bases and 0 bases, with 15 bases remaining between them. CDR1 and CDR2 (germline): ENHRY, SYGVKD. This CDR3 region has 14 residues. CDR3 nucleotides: TGTGCCAGCAGGCCGGGGAACATGAACACTGAAGCTTTCTTT. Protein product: CASRPGNMNTEAFF.

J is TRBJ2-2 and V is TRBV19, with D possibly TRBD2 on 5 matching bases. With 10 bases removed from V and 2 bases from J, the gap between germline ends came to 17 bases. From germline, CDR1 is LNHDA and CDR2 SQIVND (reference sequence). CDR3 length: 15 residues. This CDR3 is CATQLGGSNTGELFF. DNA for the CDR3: TGTGCCACTCAGCTTGGCGGGTCTAACACCGGGGAGCTGTTTTTT.

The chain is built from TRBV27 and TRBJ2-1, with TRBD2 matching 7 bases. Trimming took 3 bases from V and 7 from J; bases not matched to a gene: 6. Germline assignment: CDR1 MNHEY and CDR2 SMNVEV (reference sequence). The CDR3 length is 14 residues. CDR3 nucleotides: TGTGCCAGCAGTTTTGGGCTAGCGGTAAATGAGCAGTTCTTC. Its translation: CASSFGLAVNEQFF.

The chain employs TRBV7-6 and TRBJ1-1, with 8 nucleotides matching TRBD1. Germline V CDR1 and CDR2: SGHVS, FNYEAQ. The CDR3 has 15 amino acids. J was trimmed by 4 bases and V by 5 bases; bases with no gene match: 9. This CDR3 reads CASSLYQGAGTEAFF. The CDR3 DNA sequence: TGTGCCAGCAGCCTCTACCAGGGGGCTGGCACTGAAGCTTTCTTT.

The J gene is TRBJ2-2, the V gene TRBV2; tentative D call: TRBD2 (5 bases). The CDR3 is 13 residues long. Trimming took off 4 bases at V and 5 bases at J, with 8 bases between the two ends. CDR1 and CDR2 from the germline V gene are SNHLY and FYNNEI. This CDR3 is CASSARGTGELFF. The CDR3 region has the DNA TGTGCCAGCAGTGCGCGAGGGACCGGGGAGCTGTTTTTT.

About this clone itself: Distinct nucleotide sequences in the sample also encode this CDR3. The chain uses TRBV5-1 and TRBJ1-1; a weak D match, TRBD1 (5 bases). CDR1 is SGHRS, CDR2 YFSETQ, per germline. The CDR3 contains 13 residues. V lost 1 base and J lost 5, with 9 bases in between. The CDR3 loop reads CASSLQGGTEAFF. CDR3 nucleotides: TGCGCCAGCAGCTTGCAGGGTGGAACTGAAGCTTTCTTT.

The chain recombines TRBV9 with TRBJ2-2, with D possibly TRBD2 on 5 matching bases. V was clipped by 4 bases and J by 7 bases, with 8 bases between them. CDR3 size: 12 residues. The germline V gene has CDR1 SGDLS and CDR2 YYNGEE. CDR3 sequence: CASSTTSGELFF. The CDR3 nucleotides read TGTGCCAGCAGCACCACTAGCGGGGAGCTGTTTTTT.

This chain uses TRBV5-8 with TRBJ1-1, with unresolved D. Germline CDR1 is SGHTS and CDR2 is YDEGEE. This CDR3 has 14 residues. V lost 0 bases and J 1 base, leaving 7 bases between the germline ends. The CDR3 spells CASSLVSKNTEAFF. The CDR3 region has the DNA TGTGCCAGCAGCTTGGTGAGCAAGAACACTGAAGCTTTCTTT.

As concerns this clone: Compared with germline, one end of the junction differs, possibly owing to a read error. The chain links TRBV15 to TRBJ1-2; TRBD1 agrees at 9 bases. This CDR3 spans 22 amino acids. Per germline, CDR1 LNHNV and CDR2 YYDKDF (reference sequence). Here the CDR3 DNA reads TGTGCCACCACCAGAAAGTCGCGGGGAATGGCGGGACAGGGAGGAAGGGGCGGAGGCTACACCTTC. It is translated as CATTRKSRGMAGQGGRGGGYTF.

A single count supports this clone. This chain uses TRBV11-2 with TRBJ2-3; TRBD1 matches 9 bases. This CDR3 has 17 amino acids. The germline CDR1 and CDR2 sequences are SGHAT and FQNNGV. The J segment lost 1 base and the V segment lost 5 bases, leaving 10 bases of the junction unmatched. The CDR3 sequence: CASSRNVGTGRTDTQYF. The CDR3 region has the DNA TGTGCCAGCAGCCGAAACGTGGGGACAGGGCGCACAGATACGCAGTATTTT.